This T cell receptor (beta chain) was recovered during a study of T cells in localized non-small cell lung cancer. General study points: Peak T cell clonality was found in uninvolved adjacent lung, exceeding tumor.

Some clones are missing from TCRdb's copy, which holds only in-frame ones; the method was immunoSEQ multiplex PCR. The table shows about 39,000 clones, with more than 75% occurring only once. As for this clone: Its antigen is currently unknown.

Germline CDR1 is ENHRY and CDR2 is SYGVKD. V lost 0 bases to trimming and J lost 6 bases, with 18 bases between them. The CDR3 spans 17 residues. This TCR was recovered from a woman between 35 and 70 years old with stage II squamous cell lung carcinoma. The material sequenced was PBMCs, taken before any cancer treatment. V is TRBV10-3 and J is TRBJ2-4, with D uncertain. The CDR3 spells CAISESLGAPPGNIQYF. In DNA, the CDR3 is TGTGCCATCAGTGAGTCGCTTGGCGCTCCCCCTGGAAACATTCAGTACTTC.